Shown below are 12 T cell receptor beta chains from a single sample sequenced in a study of esophageal squamous cell carcinoma under preoperative chemotherapy. Time point indicated: before preoperative PTX-NDP chemotherapy. TCRdb re-derived calls from the PCR reads in MiXCR, one entry per CDR3 protein. The table lists 25,000 to 35,000 distinct CDR3 sequences, about half of them singletons. This specimen was collected from a patient given preoperative chemotherapy. These receptors were obtained from a human donor with esophageal squamous cell carcinoma. The donor label of this sample is uncertain.

This clonotype was counted ten times or more. The chain is built from TRBV12-3 or TRBV12-4 and TRBJ1-2; D is possibly TRBD1 (5 bases). This CDR3 contains 14 residues. V dropped 3 bases and J dropped 4 bases, with 12 bases sitting between them. CDR3 sequence: CASSFLGPSYGYTF. The CDR3 region has the DNA TGTGCCAGCAGTTTTTTGGGGCCCTCCTATGGCTACACCTTC.

On this clonotype: The final CDR3 position lacks the conserved phenylalanine or tryptophan, pointing to a likely read error. The chain couples TRBV7-7 to TRBJ2-5; 7 bases line up with TRBD1. The J segment lost 4 bases and the V segment lost 5 bases, leaving 4 bases of the junction unmatched. The CDR3 is made up of 13 amino acids. Germline V gene lookup returns CDR1 SSHAT and CDR2 FNYEAQ (reference sequence). CDR3 nucleotides: TGTGCCAGCAGCCTGACAGGGACAGAGACCCAGTACTTG. Translating it yields CASSLTGTETQYL.

A word on this clonotype: A read error is likely, as this CDR3 ends without the conserved phenylalanine or tryptophan. Because the CDR3's place on the DNA is in doubt, the DNA is left out and the CDR3 is given as listed by TCRdb. V usage is TRBV7-8 and J usage is TRBJ2-5; TRBD1 was called by the table and not checked on the DNA. Germline V gene lookup returns CDR1 SGHVS and CDR2 FQNEAQ. Inclusive of both ends, the CDR3 amounts to 14 amino acids. The CDR3 spells CASSLIGVRGTQHS.

This chain uses TRBV7-7 with TRBJ2-7; 9 nucleotides agree with TRBD2. This CDR3 is 17 amino acids long. With V trimmed by 4 bases and J by 1 base, 11 bases remained unmatched. Germline-derived CDR1 and CDR2 are SSHAT and FNYEAQ (reference sequence). DNA for the CDR3: TGTGCCAGCAGCTCCACTCGAGAGCGGGAGGAATCCTACGAGCAGTACTTC. Protein: CASSSTREREESYEQYF.

The V call is TRBV7-2, the J call TRBJ2-4; 7 positions agree with TRBD1. From germline, CDR1 is SGHTA and CDR2 FQGNSA. Trimming at V came to 8 bases and at J to 0 bases, leaving 10 bases not matched to a gene. CDR3 length: 16 residues. The CDR3 DNA sequence: TGTGCCAGCCGCGCACAGGGGCTGAGAGCCAAAAACATTCAGTACTTC. This encodes CASRAQGLRAKNIQYF.

The chain employs TRBV7-2 and TRBJ2-5, with TRBD2 matching 8 bases. J gave up 0 bases and V 8 bases, and 11 bases lay outside the gene matches. The CDR3 has 16 amino acids. The V gene's germline CDR1 is SGHTA and CDR2 FQGNSA. CDR3 sequence (DNA): TGTGCCAGCGGGGGGGCGGGGGGCGGTGACCAAGAGACCCAGTACTTC. As protein: CASGGAGGGDQETQYF.

The table lists this clonotype with many counts. The rearrangement links TRBV6-4 to TRBJ2-1; TRBD2 might be the D (6 bases). Germline loops: CDR1 MRHNA, CDR2 SNTAGT. Trimming removed 0 bases from V and 10 bases from J, with 16 bases in between. This CDR3 spans 15 amino acids. The CDR3 DNA follows: TGTGCCAGCAGTGACTCTGACGGGAGAGTTTACGAGCAGTTCTTC. It translates to CASSDSDGRVYEQFF.

The V call is TRBV20-1, the J call TRBJ2-3; 10 bases are shared with TRBD2. The CDR3 runs 15 residues. Unmatched junction bases numbered 9, after V lost 3 bases and J lost 6 bases. The V gene's germline CDR1 is DFQATT and CDR2 SNEGSKA (reference sequence). In DNA, the CDR3 is TGCAGTGCTAGGAGCCCTCTAGCGGGAGCGGATACGCAGTATTTT. Translation: CSARSPLAGADTQYF.

This clonotype was seen at least ten times. This rearrangement joins TRBV18 to TRBJ2-5, with D unresolved. Trimming took 1 base from V and 7 from J, leaving 13 bases between them. The CDR3 is 14 amino acids. Germline CDR1 KGHSH, CDR2 LQKENI. The CDR3 here is CASSPQFQERTQYF. CDR3 coding DNA: TGTGCCAGCTCACCACAATTTCAGGAACGGACCCAGTACTTC.

The rearrangement uses TRBV6-1 and TRBJ2-3; D ambiguous. V gave up 7 bases and J gave up 2 bases, with 16 bases separating them. The CDR3 length is 15 residues. Germline loops: CDR1 MNHNS, CDR2 SASEGT. The CDR3 spells CASTSNDPNTDTQYF. DNA for the CDR3: TGTGCCAGCACCTCTAACGACCCCAACACAGATACGCAGTATTTT.

With respect to this clonotype: One junction end does not reproduce the germline sequence, and a read error may be involved. CDR3 in amino acids: CASSPLQPETQYF. The CDR3 DNA follows: TGTGCGAGCAGCCCGCTACAGCCAGAGACCCAGTATTTC. The V and J genes are TRBV7-8 and TRBJ2-5, with no clear D. Germline lookup yields CDR1 SGHVS and CDR2 FQNEAQ. The CDR3 length is 13 residues.

This chain connects TRBV7-2 to TRBJ2-4; the D gene is possibly TRBD1 (6 bases). This CDR3 has 14 amino acids. Germline V gene sequence: CDR1 SGHTA, CDR2 FQGNSA. V dropped 8 bases and J dropped 7 bases, with 18 bases sitting between them. The CDR3 nucleotides are TGTGCCAGCCTCCCGCCCGGGACACAGAACATTCAGTACTTC. Its translation is CASLPPGTQNIQYF.